A selection of T cell receptor beta chains follows, all from one sample in a study of T cell repertoires in cytomegalovirus infection. Their cognate antigens are unknown. TCRdb reanalysed the reads using MiXCR and keeps one entry per CDR3 protein. The sample shows 110,000 to 150,000 distinct CDR3 sequences, approximately 30% of them seen only once. The starting material was CD8+ T cells from cultured PBMCs, obtained from culture after CMV antigen stimulation. The receptors here all came from a human donor in good health (CMV status not recorded). Some clones in this sample may be carry-over from other donors' samples. Both conserved end residues are part of each CDR3. A D gene is named only where the DNA matches it firmly. Size values are once, few and many counts, or a class for expanded clones, and some rows have none.

V gene: TRBV5-1
CDR3 length: 16
J gene: TRBJ2-2
D gene: TRBD1
clone size: -
CDR3 DNA: TGCGCCAGCAGCTTGGAAACAGGGGGGAACACCGGGGAGCTGTTTTTT
CDR3 protein: CASSLETGGNTGELFF

V gene: TRBV9
CDR3 length: 12
J gene: TRBJ1-1
D gene: -
clone size: -
CDR3 DNA: TGTGCCAGCAGCCCCCCCGCGGACGAAGCTTTCTTT
CDR3 protein: CASSPPADEAFF

V gene: TRBV27
CDR3 length: 15
J gene: TRBJ2-3
D gene: TRBD2
clone size: -
CDR3 DNA: TGTGCCAGCAGCGCGACTAGCTCTAGCACAGATACGCAGTATTTT
CDR3 protein: CASSATSSSTDTQYF

V gene: TRBV7-9
CDR3 length: 16
J gene: TRBJ2-7
D gene: -
clone size: few
CDR3 DNA: TGTGCCAGCAGCCCACTCCCGGGACACGCATCCTACGAGCAGTACTTC
CDR3 protein: CASSPLPGHASYEQYF

V gene: TRBV7-8
CDR3 length: 18
J gene: TRBJ1-5
D gene: -
clone size: many
CDR3 DNA: TGTGCCAGCAGCTTAATGAGGTGGAGCGCCTATAGCAATCAGCCCCAGCATTTT
CDR3 protein: CASSLMRWSAYSNQPQHF

V gene: TRBV9
CDR3 length: 12
J gene: TRBJ2-1
D gene: -
clone size: few
CDR3 DNA: TGTGCCAGCAGCTTCAGCGCCAATGAGCAGTTCTTC
CDR3 protein: CASSFSANEQFF

V gene: TRBV7-8
CDR3 length: 15
J gene: TRBJ1-5
D gene: -
clone size: -
CDR3 DNA: TGTGCCAGCAGCGCCTCCCGGGACTCAATTCGGTCGCAGCATTTT
CDR3 protein: CASSASRDSIRSQHF

V gene: TRBV7-9
CDR3 length: 14
J gene: TRBJ2-1
D gene: -
clone size: few
CDR3 DNA: TGTGCCAGCAGCTTAGTTGGGGATTTGAATGAGCAGTTCTTC
CDR3 protein: CASSLVGDLNEQFF

V gene: TRBV7-2
CDR3 length: 16
J gene: TRBJ2-2
D gene: TRBD2
clone size: few
CDR3 DNA: TGTGCCAGCAGCTTATACCCGGGGGGGCGTTCCGGGGAGCTGTTTTTT
CDR3 protein: CASSLYPGGRSGELFF

V gene: TRBV7-2
CDR3 length: 13
J gene: TRBJ1-1
D gene: -
clone size: -
CDR3 DNA: TGTGCCAGCAGGCGGACAGATGGCACTGAAGCTTTCTTT
CDR3 protein: CASRRTDGTEAFF

V gene: TRBV27
CDR3 length: 14
J gene: TRBJ1-6
D gene: TRBD1
clone size: many
CDR3 DNA: TGTGCCAGCAGTTACAGGGGGACGAATTCACCCCTCCACTTT
CDR3 protein: CASSYRGTNSPLHF

V gene: TRBV7-9
CDR3 length: 13
J gene: TRBJ1-5
D gene: -
clone size: many
CDR3 DNA: TGTGCCAGCAGCCGGACAGGCAATCAGCCCCAGCATTTT
CDR3 protein: CASSRTGNQPQHF

V gene: TRBV11-2
CDR3 length: 15
J gene: TRBJ1-1
D gene: TRBD1
clone size: few
CDR3 DNA: TGTGCCAGCAGCGCTGGGGCAGGGGGTGTCACTGAAGCTTTCTTT
CDR3 protein: CASSAGAGGVTEAFF

V gene: TRBV10-3
CDR3 length: 14
J gene: TRBJ2-5
D gene: -
clone size: -
CDR3 DNA: TGTGCCATCAGTAAAGATTTGGGGATGGAGACCCAGTACTTC
CDR3 protein: CAISKDLGMETQYF

V gene: TRBV24-1
CDR3 length: 14
J gene: TRBJ2-5
D gene: -
clone size: -
CDR3 DNA: TGTGCCACCGGTGCTCAGGGCGGGAAAGAGACCCAGTACTTC
CDR3 protein: CATGAQGGKETQYF

V gene: TRBV27
CDR3 length: 13
J gene: TRBJ1-1
D gene: -
clone size: many
CDR3 DNA: TGTGCCAGCAGTTTAGGTCGCGGGGTAGAAGCTTTCTTT
CDR3 protein: CASSLGRGVEAFF

V gene: TRBV19
CDR3 length: 18
J gene: TRBJ2-1
D gene: TRBD2
clone size: -
CDR3 DNA: TGTGCCAGTACCCACGATCATGGTCTCGGGGGGGGGTACAATGAGCAGTTCTTC
CDR3 protein: CASTHDHGLGGGYNEQFF

V gene: TRBV20-1
CDR3 length: 18
J gene: TRBJ2-3
D gene: -
clone size: few
CDR3 DNA: TGCAGTGCTAGAGATCGCTTTTTAACTCCTCCCCTGACAGATACGCAGTATTTT
CDR3 protein: CSARDRFLTPPLTDTQYF

V gene: TRBV2
CDR3 length: 15
J gene: TRBJ2-1
D gene: -
clone size: few
CDR3 DNA: TGTGCCAGCCTGAAGGAAGGGTTATCCTACAATGAGCAGTTCTTC
CDR3 protein: CASLKEGLSYNEQFF

V gene: TRBV6-5
CDR3 length: 15
J gene: TRBJ1-1
D gene: -
clone size: -
CDR3 DNA: TGTGCCAGCAGTTACTCGATAAGTGGCCACACTGAAGCTTTCTTT
CDR3 protein: CASSYSISGHTEAFF

V gene: TRBV9
CDR3 length: 17
J gene: TRBJ2-2
D gene: -
clone size: -
CDR3 DNA: TGTGCCAGCAGTCCGTCCCATGGGGGCCTGAACACCGGGGAGCTGTTTTTT
CDR3 protein: CASSPSHGGLNTGELFF

V gene: TRBV6-5
CDR3 length: 13
J gene: TRBJ1-1
D gene: -
clone size: -
CDR3 DNA: TGTGCCAGCAGTACCCGGTACAACACTGAAGCTTTCTTT
CDR3 protein: CASSTRYNTEAFF

V gene: TRBV6-1
CDR3 length: 16
J gene: TRBJ2-2
D gene: -
clone size: -
CDR3 DNA: TGTGCCAGCAGTGAGTCGTTTTCGGGGTACACCGGGGAGCTGTTTTTT
CDR3 protein: CASSESFSGYTGELFF

V gene: TRBV27
CDR3 length: 14
J gene: TRBJ2-2
D gene: -
clone size: -
CDR3 DNA: TGTGCCAGCAGGGGACCGTTGAACACCGGGGAGCTGTTTTTT
CDR3 protein: CASRGPLNTGELFF

V gene: TRBV9
CDR3 length: 16
J gene: TRBJ1-1
D gene: TRBD1
clone size: few
CDR3 DNA: TGTGCCAGCAGCGTAGAGAGGGGGACAGGCAAGCTTGAAGCTTTCTTT
CDR3 protein: CASSVERGTGKLEAFF

V gene: TRBV19
CDR3 length: 14
J gene: TRBJ2-2
D gene: -
clone size: -
CDR3 DNA: TGTGCCAGTAGTAGACTAGAGGACACCGGGGAGCTGTTTTTT
CDR3 protein: CASSRLEDTGELFF

V gene: TRBV7-2
CDR3 length: 17
J gene: TRBJ1-2
D gene: TRBD1
clone size: -
CDR3 DNA: TGTGCCAGCAGCTTATGGGCCGGGACAGGGGACAAGGTTGGCTACACCTTC
CDR3 protein: CASSLWAGTGDKVGYTF

V gene: TRBV12-5
CDR3 length: 13
J gene: TRBJ2-3
D gene: TRBD2
clone size: once
CDR3 DNA: TGTGCTAGTGGTTTGGGCGGGGGGAATACGCAGTATTTT
CDR3 protein: CASGLGGGNTQYF

V gene: TRBV7-4
CDR3 length: 11
J gene: TRBJ2-7
D gene: -
clone size: once
CDR3 DNA: TGTGCCAGCAGCCCAGGGACCTGTCCGGAGTTC
CDR3 protein: CASSPGTCPEF

V gene: TRBV7-6
CDR3 length: 13
J gene: TRBJ1-1
D gene: -
clone size: few
CDR3 DNA: TGTGCCAGCAGCCAAGAACCGAACACTGAAGCTTTCTTT
CDR3 protein: CASSQEPNTEAFF

V gene: TRBV20-1
CDR3 length: 15
J gene: TRBJ2-3
D gene: TRBD1
clone size: -
CDR3 DNA: TGCAGTGCAAGACTCCCGGGACAGAGCACAGATACGCAGTATTTT
CDR3 protein: CSARLPGQSTDTQYF

V gene: TRBV2
CDR3 length: 10
J gene: TRBJ1-2
D gene: -
clone size: few
CDR3 DNA: TGTGCCAGCCGTGGGTTCGGCTACACCTTC
CDR3 protein: CASRGFGYTF

V gene: TRBV7-8
CDR3 length: 14
J gene: TRBJ1-3
D gene: -
clone size: few
CDR3 DNA: TGTGCCAGCAGCTTAGATAGGACAACGGACACCATATATTTT
CDR3 protein: CASSLDRTTDTIYF

V gene: TRBV27
CDR3 length: 14
J gene: TRBJ1-2
D gene: -
clone size: few
CDR3 DNA: TGTGCCAGCAGTCCCTCTTCATACAACTATGGCTACACCTTC
CDR3 protein: CASSPSSYNYGYTF

V gene: TRBV2
CDR3 length: 15
J gene: TRBJ1-1
D gene: TRBD1
clone size: -
CDR3 DNA: TGTGCCAGCAGCCGGACAGGGAGCATGAACACTGAAGCTTTCTTT
CDR3 protein: CASSRTGSMNTEAFF

V gene: TRBV7-2
CDR3 length: 15
J gene: TRBJ2-2
D gene: -
clone size: few
CDR3 DNA: TGTGCCAGCAGCTTAACTAGCCCCCGGTCCGGGGAGCTGTTTTTT
CDR3 protein: CASSLTSPRSGELFF

V gene: TRBV12-3/TRBV12-4
CDR3 length: 14
J gene: TRBJ2-7
D gene: TRBD2
clone size: -
CDR3 DNA: TGTGCCAGCAGTTTAGGTAGCGGGAGCAACGAGCAGTACTTC
CDR3 protein: CASSLGSGSNEQYF

V gene: TRBV7-2
CDR3 length: 15
J gene: TRBJ2-1
D gene: TRBD2
clone size: many
CDR3 DNA: TGTGCCAGCAGCTTTGGACTAGCGGGGGTAGGTGAGCAGTTCTTC
CDR3 protein: CASSFGLAGVGEQFF